The table lists the clone carrying this T cell receptor beta chain with a count of one. The antigen is unknown. The data were obtained in a study of T cell repertoires in ileal Crohn's disease. Looking at the study overall: Median disease duration was about 8.5 years; 30% to 35% smoked at surgery. Thiopurines (around 10) or anti-TNF agents (18) were given postoperatively to about half. General study results and limits: Sorted CD8 T cells held more high-frequency clones than CD4.

CDR3 size: 13 residues. The trim removed 3 bases at V and 2 bases at J, leaving 0 bases unmatched. Germline V gene sequence: CDR1 SGHTA, CDR2 FQGNSA. Per sample, around 500 nanograms of biopsy DNA were TCRB immunosequenced. TCRdb's table, derived via immunoSEQ multiplex PCR, lists solely in-frame clones and lacks some. The sample holds approximately 7,000 clones; under 75% are singletons and the top ten take approximately 18%. The rearrangement uses TRBV7-2 and TRBJ2-7, with 8 bases aligning to TRBD2. The specimen was ileal tissue. This receptor was identified in an adult with Crohn's disease. CDR3 DNA: TGTGCCAGCAGCTTGCGGGGGGCCTACGAGCAGTACTTC. This codes for CASSLRGAYEQYF.